This TCR beta chain was sequenced in a study of blood T cell repertoires in COVID-19. Overall study: Both acute and convalescent COVID-19 samples were obtained from the United States, Italy and Spain. PBMCs, B-cell-depleted T cells, or T cells provided the cDNA or gDNA that made up the material.

Germline CDR1 and CDR2: MNHEY and SVGAGI. The ends were cut back, 0 bases at V and 1 base at J, with 12 bases in the middle. The CDR3 contains 16 residues. As processed by the authors: Reference gene primer amplification in the assay estimated nucleated cell counts. Repertoires were generated with immunoSEQ multiplex PCR, while TCRdb's copy carries only in-frame clones and drops some. V, J and clone size reflect that table, while D and trimming were determined from the DNA. The sample records a few hundred thousand clones, 85% being singletons. The sequenced sample consisted of peripheral blood. The rearrangement joins TRBV6-5 to TRBJ1-1; no firm D call. The sequence came from a man over 45 who had recovered from COVID-19. CDR3: CASSYSVGRQNTEAFF. The CDR3 DNA is TGTGCCAGCAGTTACTCCGTCGGGAGACAGAACACTGAAGCTTTCTTT.